This TCR beta chain is from a study of immune evolution from preneoplasia to lung adenocarcinoma. The repertoire was sequenced with immunoSEQ multiplex PCR; TCRdb's copy has only in-frame clones and lacks some. The sample lists more than 5,000 clones, approximately 84% occurring once. With V trimmed by 4 bases and J by 4 bases, 9 bases remained unmatched. CDR1 GTSNPN and CDR2 SVGIG come from the germline V gene (reference sequence). The length of the CDR3 is 15 residues. Two lung cancer pathologists independently confirmed each histologic diagnosis. This receptor was identified in a person aged 50-75 years with lung adenocarcinoma. Sequences were obtained from FFPE invasive lung adenocarcinoma tissue. The V and J genes are TRBV30 and TRBJ1-1; 10 bases are a match to TRBD1. The CDR3 nucleotides read TGTGCCTGGACCAGGCAGGACAGGGGGGCCACTGAAGCTTTCTTT. Translating gives CAWTRQDRGATEAFF.